The 18 T cell receptor beta chains given below trace back to one sample, sequenced in a study of blood T cell repertoires in COVID-19. Profiling relied on immunoSEQ multiplex PCR, and the TCRdb table lists in-frame clones only, not all of them. The data contain about 100,000 clones, more than 75% of them singletons. Specimen: peripheral blood. The receptors shown here come from a human donor in a cohort sampled during active COVID-19.

The rearrangement uses TRBV23-1 and TRBJ1-5; D is possibly TRBD1 (6 bases). TRBV23-1 is recorded as an ORF, its role being uncertain. V shed 6 bases and J shed 3 bases, with 9 bases lying between them. This CDR3 contains 13 residues. The DNA of the CDR3 is TGCGCCAGCAGACAGGGATCCAATCAGCCCCAGCATTTT. Its protein product is CASRQGSNQPQHF.

This clone was found once. The chain is built from TRBV10-2 and TRBJ2-3; the D gene is possibly TRBD1 (6 bases). V dropped 7 bases and J dropped 3 bases, with 8 bases sitting between them. Germline V gene data show CDR1 as WSHSY and CDR2 as SAAADI. The CDR3 loop spans 12 amino acids. This chain's CDR3 is CASMDRTDTQYF. The CDR3 DNA reads as TGCGCCAGCATGGACAGAACAGATACGCAGTATTTT.

This clone was counted a single time. V usage is TRBV6-5 and J usage is TRBJ2-7; 11 bases agree with TRBD2. CDR1 and CDR2 from the germline V gene are MNHEY and SVGAGI. J was trimmed by 4 bases and V by 8 bases; bases with no gene match: 4. The CDR3 has 13 amino acids. The CDR3 nucleotides are TGTGCCAGCGGCGCTAGCGGGAGGTACGAGCAGTACTTC. Translated, it gives CASGASGRYEQYF.

V gene TRBV30 combines with J gene TRBJ1-1; D remains unclear. The CDR3 covers 14 residues. Germline V gene sequence: CDR1 GTSNPN, CDR2 SVGIG (reference sequence). The germline V and J ends were trimmed by 3 bases and 3 bases, with 14 bases remaining between them. The CDR3 spells CAWRSVGGYTEAFF. Here the CDR3 DNA reads TGTGCCTGGAGGTCGGTAGGCGGATACACTGAAGCTTTCTTT.

The chain joins TRBV29-1 to TRBJ1-1; possible D gene TRBD1, 6 bases. The length of the CDR3 is 13 residues. Trimming cost V 5 bases and J 4 bases, with 14 bases left between them. Looked up from germline, CDR1 is SQVTM and CDR2 is ANQGSEA. CDR3 DNA: TGCAGCGTTTTCAGGGGATCGGGCACTGAAGCTTTCTTT. This translates into CSVFRGSGTEAFF.

V gene TRBV23-1 combines with J gene TRBJ2-2; possibly TRBD2 for D (6 bases). TRBV23-1 is filed as an ORF, its function uncertain. The CDR3 is 16 residues long. The germline V and J ends were trimmed by 7 bases and 7 bases, with 22 bases remaining between them. CDR3 loop: CASTRTSPGTGGELFF. CDR3 nucleotide sequence: TGCGCCAGCACCCGAACTAGCCCGGGGACCGGCGGGGAGCTGTTTTTT.

Concerning this clone itself: One end of the junction does not line up with germline, which may come from a read error. The rearrangement links TRBV6-1 to TRBJ1-1; 8 bases are a match to TRBD1. The germline gives CDR1 MNHNS, CDR2 SASEGT. This CDR3 has 16 amino acids. The CDR3: CASSEVLNRGYTEAFF. The CDR3 DNA reads TGTGCCAGCAGCGAAGTTCTTAACAGGGGGTATACTGAAGCTTTCTTT.

The rearrangement links TRBV21-1 to TRBJ2-7; the table names TRBD2, a call not compared with the DNA. TRBV21-1 is noted as a pseudogene. The CDR3 loop spans 12 amino acids. CDR3 in DNA: TGTGCCAGCCGAATGGGTCCGGGGGAGCAGTACTTC. Its translation is CASRMGPGEQYF.

This sequence joins TRBV3-1 (or the pseudogene TRBV3-2) and TRBJ1-3; a possible D gene is TRBD1 (6 bases). Trimming stripped 3 bases from V and 5 bases from J, with 14 bases between. This CDR3 has 15 amino acids. Germline CDR1 and CDR2: LGHDT and YNNKEL (reference sequence). CDR3 nucleotides: TGTGCCAGCAGCCATCCCGGACAGCTGAGAAACACCATATATTTT. Translated: CASSHPGQLRNTIYF.

J is TRBJ2-1 and V is TRBV5-5; TRBD1 matches 8 bases. The CDR3 is 16 residues long. CDR1 is SGHKS and CDR2 is YYEKEE in the germline V gene (reference sequence). V gave up 4 bases and J gave up 4 bases; unmatched junction bases: 10. The CDR3 nucleotides read TGTGCCAGCAGCCTAACGGACAGGGTTCTATACAATGAGCAGTTCTTC. This sequence encodes CASSLTDRVLYNEQFF.

The rearrangement uses TRBV7-2 and TRBJ2-5; D gene ambiguous. V was cut by 5 bases and J by 7 bases, with 20 bases left in between. Per the germline V gene, CDR1 is SGHTA and CDR2 is FQGNSA. The CDR3 length is 15 residues. The CDR3 nucleotides are TGTGCCAGCAGCCCCCGGTCGACGGGTTCAGTGACCCAGTACTTC. Translating gives CASSPRSTGSVTQYF. The entire variable domain, with the rest obtained from reference TRBV7-2 and TRBJ2-5, is as follows: GAGVSQSPSNKVTEKGKDVELRCDPISGHTALYWYRQSLGQGLEFLIYFQGNSAPDKSGLPSDRFSAERTGGSVSTLTIQRTQQEDSAVYLCASSPRSTGSVTQYFGPGTRLLVL.

The chain has TRBV6-6 and TRBJ2-3, with D possibly TRBD1 on 5 matching bases. Trimming cost V 6 bases and J 6 bases, with 16 bases left between them. This CDR3 spans 14 amino acids. Germline V lookup: CDR1 MNHNY, CDR2 SVGAGI (reference sequence). Written as DNA, the CDR3 is TGTGCCAGCAGCCAAATTGGGGCTAGGGATACGCAGTATTTT. It specifies CASSQIGARDTQYF.

Ten or more counts support this clone. CDR3 sequence: CASSVTDRYNEQFF. In DNA form, the CDR3 reads TGTGCCAGCAGCGTTACGGACAGATACAATGAGCAGTTCTTC. The V gene is TRBV7-9, the J gene TRBJ2-1; the D gene is possibly TRBD1 (6 bases). V lost 5 bases, J lost 4 bases, and 12 bases lay in between. Germline CDR1 reads SEHNR; CDR2 reads FQNEAQ (reference sequence). The length of the CDR3 is 14 residues. Full variable domain (missing parts from reference TRBV7-9 and TRBJ2-1): DTGVSQNPRHKITKRGQNVTFRCDPISEHNRLYWYRQTLGQGPEFLTYFQNEAQLEKSRLLSDRFSAERPKGSFSTLEIQRTEQGDSAMYLCASSVTDRYNEQFFGPGTRLTVL.

The V and J genes are TRBV10-3 and TRBJ1-2; D unclear. In germline, CDR1 is ENHRY, CDR2 SYGVKD. CDR3 length: 13 amino acids. V dropped 5 bases and J dropped 8 bases, with 15 bases sitting between them. The CDR3: CAISREATGGYTF. The DNA of the CDR3 is TGTGCCATCAGTCGCGAGGCCACGGGAGGCTACACCTTC.

The gene calls are TRBV7-6 and TRBJ2-5, with D maybe TRBD2 (6 bases). Germline CDR1 reads SGHVS; CDR2 reads FNYEAQ. V was cut by 5 bases and J by 2 bases, with 12 bases left in between. CDR3 length: 14 amino acids. The CDR3 bases are TGTGCCAGCAGCGGGCGGGGTCGGCAAGAGACCCAGTACTTC. This gives the protein CASSGRGRQETQYF.

This chain joins TRBV7-8 and TRBJ2-3; TRBD1 is a possible D gene (6 bases). CDR1 and CDR2 from the germline V gene are SGHVS and FQNEAQ. Deletions cut 6 bases from V and 2 bases from J, with 15 bases between. The CDR3 sequence is 15 residues long. The CDR3 loop is CASRRRTANTDTQYF. CDR3 DNA: TGTGCCAGCAGACGAAGGACAGCCAACACAGATACGCAGTATTTT.

The V and J genes are TRBV7-2 and TRBJ1-2, with unresolved D. Germline CDR1 SGHTA, CDR2 FQGNSA. The CDR3 is made up of 15 amino acids. V was cut by 4 bases and J by 7 bases, with 19 bases left in between. DNA of the CDR3: TGTGCCAGCAGCTCAACTAGACGGGTAATCGTTGGCTACACCTTC. This gives the protein CASSSTRRVIVGYTF. Full variable domain (remainder filled in from reference TRBV7-2 and TRBJ1-2): GAGVSQSPSNKVTEKGKDVELRCDPISGHTALYWYRQSLGQGLEFLIYFQGNSAPDKSGLPSDRFSAERTGGSVSTLTIQRTQQEDSAVYLCASSSTRRVIVGYTFGSGTRLTVV.

The gene calls are TRBV7-2 and TRBJ2-7; the D gene is possibly TRBD2 (5 bases). Per germline, CDR1 SGHTA and CDR2 FQGNSA. The length of the CDR3 is 15 residues. V lost 7 bases to trimming and J lost 5 bases, with 21 bases between them. This CDR3 reads CASTVSRTQADEQYF. CDR3 nucleotide sequence: TGTGCCAGCACTGTATCCAGGACTCAAGCCGACGAGCAGTACTTC. Using reference TRBV7-2 and TRBJ2-7 for the parts outside the CDR3, the full variable domain is GAGVSQSPSNKVTEKGKDVELRCDPISGHTALYWYRQSLGQGLEFLIYFQGNSAPDKSGLPSDRFSAERTGGSVSTLTIQRTQQEDSAVYLCASTVSRTQADEQYFGPGTRLTVT.